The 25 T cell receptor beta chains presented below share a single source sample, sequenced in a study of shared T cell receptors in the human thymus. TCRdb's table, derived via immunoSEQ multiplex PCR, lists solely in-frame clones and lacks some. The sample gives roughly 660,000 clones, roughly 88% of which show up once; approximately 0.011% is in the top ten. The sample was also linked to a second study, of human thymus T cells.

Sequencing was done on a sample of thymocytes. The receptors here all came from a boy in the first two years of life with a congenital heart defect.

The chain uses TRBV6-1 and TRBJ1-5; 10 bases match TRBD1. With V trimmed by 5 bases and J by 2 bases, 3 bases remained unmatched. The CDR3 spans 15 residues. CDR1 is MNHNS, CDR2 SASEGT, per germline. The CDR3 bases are TGTGCCAGCAGTTCCGGACAGGGGGGCAATCAGCCCCAGCATTTT. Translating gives CASSSGQGGNQPQHF.

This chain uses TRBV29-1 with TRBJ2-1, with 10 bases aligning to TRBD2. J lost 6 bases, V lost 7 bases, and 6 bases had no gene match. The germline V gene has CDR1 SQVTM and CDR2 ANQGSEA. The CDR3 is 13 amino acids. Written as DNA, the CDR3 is TGCAGCGCCGAGCGGGAGGGCCTCAATGAGCAGTTCTTC. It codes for CSAEREGLNEQFF.

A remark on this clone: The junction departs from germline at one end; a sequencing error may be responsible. The CDR3 sequence: CSVETRLGGDTEAFF. CDR3 coding DNA: TGCAGCGTTGAAACCCGCCTAGGGGGAGACACGGAAGCTTTCTTT. V usage is TRBV29-1 and J usage is TRBJ1-1; possible D gene TRBD1, 6 bases. The CDR3 sequence is 15 residues long. Germline V gene data show CDR1 as SQVTM and CDR2 as ANQGSEA.

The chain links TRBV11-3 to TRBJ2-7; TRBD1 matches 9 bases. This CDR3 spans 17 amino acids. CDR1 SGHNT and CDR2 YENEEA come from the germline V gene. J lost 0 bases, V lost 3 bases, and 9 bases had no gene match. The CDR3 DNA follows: TGTGCCAGCAGCTTTGGGACAGGGAGGGTGGACTCCTACGAGCAGTACTTC. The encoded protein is CASSFGTGRVDSYEQYF.

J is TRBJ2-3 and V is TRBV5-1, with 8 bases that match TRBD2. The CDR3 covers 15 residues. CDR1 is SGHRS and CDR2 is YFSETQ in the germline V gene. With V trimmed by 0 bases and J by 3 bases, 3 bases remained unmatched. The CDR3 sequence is CASSLGSSGTDTQYF. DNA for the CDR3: TGCGCCAGCAGCTTGGGGTCTAGCGGGACAGATACGCAGTATTTT.

The CDR3 region is CASSPNRSPSGNTIYF. The CDR3 DNA follows: TGTGCCAGTAGTCCCAACAGGTCGCCCTCTGGAAACACCATATATTTT. The V gene is TRBV19, the J gene TRBJ1-3, with D tentatively TRBD1 (5 bases). V lost 5 bases, J lost 0 bases, and 14 bases lay in between. The CDR3 sequence is 16 residues long. Germline CDR1 and CDR2: LNHDA and SQIVND (reference sequence).

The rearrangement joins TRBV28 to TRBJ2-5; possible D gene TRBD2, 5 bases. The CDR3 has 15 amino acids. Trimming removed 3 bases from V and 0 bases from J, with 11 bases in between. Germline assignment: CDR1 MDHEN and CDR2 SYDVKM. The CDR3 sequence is CASSFRETYQETQYF. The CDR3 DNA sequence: TGTGCCAGCAGTTTTAGGGAGACGTACCAAGAGACCCAGTACTTC.

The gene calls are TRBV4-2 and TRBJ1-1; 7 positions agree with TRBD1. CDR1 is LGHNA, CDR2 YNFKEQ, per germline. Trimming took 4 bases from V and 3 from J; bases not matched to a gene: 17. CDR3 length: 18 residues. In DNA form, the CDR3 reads TGTGCCAGCAGCCCAGTGGAAGGGGGGCCGGGACAGTACACTGAAGCTTTCTTT. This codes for CASSPVEGGPGQYTEAFF.

CDR3 loop: CASSLRVSHPETQYF. In DNA form, the CDR3 reads TGCGCCAGCAGCCTCAGGGTTTCCCACCCAGAGACCCAGTACTTC. The chain joins TRBV4-3 to TRBJ2-5; D may be TRBD1 (5 bases). This CDR3 region has 15 residues. With 4 bases removed from V and 4 bases from J, the gap between germline ends came to 16 bases. The germline V gene has CDR1 LGHNA and CDR2 YSLEER.

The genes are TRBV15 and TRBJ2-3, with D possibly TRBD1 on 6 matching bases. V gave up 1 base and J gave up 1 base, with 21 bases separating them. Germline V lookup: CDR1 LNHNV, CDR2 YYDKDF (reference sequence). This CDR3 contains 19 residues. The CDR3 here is CATSRALTARGSGTDTQYF. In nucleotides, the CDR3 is TGTGCCACCAGCAGAGCGTTAACAGCTAGGGGGAGCGGCACAGATACGCAGTATTTT.

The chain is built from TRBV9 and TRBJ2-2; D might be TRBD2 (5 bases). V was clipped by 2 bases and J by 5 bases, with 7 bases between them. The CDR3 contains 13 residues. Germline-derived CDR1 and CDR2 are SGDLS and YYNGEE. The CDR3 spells CASSVSATGELFF. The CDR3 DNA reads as TGTGCCAGCAGCGTTAGCGCGACCGGGGAGCTGTTTTTT.

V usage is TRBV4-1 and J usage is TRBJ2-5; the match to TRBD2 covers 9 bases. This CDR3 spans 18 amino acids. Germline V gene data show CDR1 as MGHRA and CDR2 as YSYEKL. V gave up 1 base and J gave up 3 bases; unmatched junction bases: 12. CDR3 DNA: TGCGCCAGCAGCCAAGGGCTAGCGGTTCAGCGGGGGGAAGAGACCCAGTACTTC. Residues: CASSQGLAVQRGEETQYF.

Here the CDR3 reads CASREQGREQYF. The DNA for the CDR3 is TGTGCCAGCAGAGAACAGGGGAGAGAGCAGTACTTC. The chain employs TRBV27 and TRBJ2-7, with 7 bases that match TRBD1. Germline V gene data show CDR1 as MNHEY and CDR2 as SMNVEV (reference sequence). The CDR3 has 12 amino acids. The ends lost 6 bases at V and 7 bases at J; junction bases unmatched: 6.

CDR3 amino acids: CASRTDRVNEQYF. The DNA for the CDR3 is TGTGCCAGCCGAACGGACAGGGTCAACGAGCAGTACTTC. The chain employs TRBV28 and TRBJ2-7, with TRBD1 matching 8 bases. The CDR3 runs to 13 residues. The germline V gene encodes CDR1 MDHEN and CDR2 SYDVKM. The ends lost 8 bases at V and 5 bases at J; junction bases unmatched: 8.

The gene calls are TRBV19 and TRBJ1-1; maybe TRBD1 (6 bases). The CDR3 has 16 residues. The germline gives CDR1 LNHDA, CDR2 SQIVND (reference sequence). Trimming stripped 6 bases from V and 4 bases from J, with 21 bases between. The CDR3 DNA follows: TGTGCCAGTAGCACTAAACTTCAGGGGAAAGTCACTGAAGCTTTCTTT. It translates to CASSTKLQGKVTEAFF.

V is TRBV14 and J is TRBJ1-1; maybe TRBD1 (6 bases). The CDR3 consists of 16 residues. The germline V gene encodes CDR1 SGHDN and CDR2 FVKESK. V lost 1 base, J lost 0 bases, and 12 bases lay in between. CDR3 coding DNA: TGTGCCAGCAGCCAAGTGGACAGTAATTTGAACACTGAAGCTTTCTTT. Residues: CASSQVDSNLNTEAFF.

CDR3 sequence reads: CASNKKGGGDYGYTF. Written as DNA, the CDR3 is TGTGCCAGCAACAAAAAGGGAGGGGGAGACTATGGCTACACCTTC. The gene calls are TRBV5-5 and TRBJ1-2; the D gene is possibly TRBD1 (6 bases). The CDR3 contains 15 residues. The germline V gene has CDR1 SGHKS and CDR2 YYEKEE (reference sequence). With 6 bases removed from V and 3 bases from J, the gap between germline ends came to 18 bases. The variable domain in full, with the rest retrieved from reference TRBV5-5 and TRBJ1-2, is DAGVTQSPTHLIKTRGQQVTLRCSPISGHKSVSWYQQVLGQGPQFIFQYYEKEERGRGNFPDRFSARQFPNYSSELNVNALLLGDSALYLCASNKKGGGDYGYTFGSGTRLTVV.

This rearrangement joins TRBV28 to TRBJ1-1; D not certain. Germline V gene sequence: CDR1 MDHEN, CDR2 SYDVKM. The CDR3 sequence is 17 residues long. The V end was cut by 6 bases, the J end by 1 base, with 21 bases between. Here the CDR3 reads CASSPIHWMRGNTEAFF. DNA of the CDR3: TGTGCCAGCAGCCCAATCCATTGGATGCGAGGGAACACTGAAGCTTTCTTT.

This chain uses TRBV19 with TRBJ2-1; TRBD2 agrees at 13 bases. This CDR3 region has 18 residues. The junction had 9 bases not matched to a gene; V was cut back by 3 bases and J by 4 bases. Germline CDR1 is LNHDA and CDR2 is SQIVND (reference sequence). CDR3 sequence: CASSIGTSGTPGYNEQFF. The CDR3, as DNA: TGTGCCAGTAGTATTGGGACTAGCGGGACTCCCGGTTACAATGAGCAGTTCTTC.

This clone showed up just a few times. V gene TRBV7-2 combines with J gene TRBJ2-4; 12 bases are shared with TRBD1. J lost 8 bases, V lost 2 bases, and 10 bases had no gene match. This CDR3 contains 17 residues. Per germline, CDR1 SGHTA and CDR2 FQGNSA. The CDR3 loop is CASSLPFRDRGQDIQYF. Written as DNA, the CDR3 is TGTGCCAGCAGCTTACCTTTCCGGGACAGGGGGCAGGACATTCAGTACTTC.

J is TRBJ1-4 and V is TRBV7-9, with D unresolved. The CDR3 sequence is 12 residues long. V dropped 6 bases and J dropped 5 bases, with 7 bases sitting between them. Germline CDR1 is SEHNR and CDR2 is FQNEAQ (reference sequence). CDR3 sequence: CASSPLNEKLFF. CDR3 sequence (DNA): TGTGCCAGCAGTCCCCTGAATGAAAAACTGTTTTTT. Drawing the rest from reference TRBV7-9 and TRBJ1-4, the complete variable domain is DTGVSQNPRHKITKRGQNVTFRCDPISEHNRLYWYRQTLGQGPEFLTYFQNEAQLEKSRLLSDRFSAERPKGSFSTLEIQRTEQGDSAMYLCASSPLNEKLFFGSGTQLSVL.

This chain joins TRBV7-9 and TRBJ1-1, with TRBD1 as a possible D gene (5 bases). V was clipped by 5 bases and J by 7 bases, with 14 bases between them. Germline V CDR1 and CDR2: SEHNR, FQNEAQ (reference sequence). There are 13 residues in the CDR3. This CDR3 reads CASSLPGADEAFF. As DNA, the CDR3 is TGTGCCAGCAGCCTTCCTGGGGCGGATGAAGCTTTCTTT.

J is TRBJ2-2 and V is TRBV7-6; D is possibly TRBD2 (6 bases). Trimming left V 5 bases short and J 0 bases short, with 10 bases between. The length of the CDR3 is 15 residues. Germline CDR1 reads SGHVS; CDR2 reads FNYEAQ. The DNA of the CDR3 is TGTGCCAGCAGCGGGGACTCCTCGAACACCGGGGAGCTGTTTTTT. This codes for CASSGDSSNTGELFF.

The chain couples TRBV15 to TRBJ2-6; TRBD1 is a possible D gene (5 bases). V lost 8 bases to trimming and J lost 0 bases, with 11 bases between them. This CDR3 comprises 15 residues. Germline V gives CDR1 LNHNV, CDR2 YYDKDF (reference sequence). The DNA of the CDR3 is TGTGCCACCTCGGACACCTCCTCTGGGGCCAACGTCCTGACTTTC. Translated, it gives CATSDTSSGANVLTF.

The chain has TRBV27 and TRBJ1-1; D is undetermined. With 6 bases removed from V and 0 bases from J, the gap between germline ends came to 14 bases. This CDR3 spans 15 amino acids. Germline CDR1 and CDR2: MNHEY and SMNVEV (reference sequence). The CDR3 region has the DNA TGTGCCAGCAGCCCATTCGCGGGCATGAACACTGAAGCTTTCTTT. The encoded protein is CASSPFAGMNTEAFF.